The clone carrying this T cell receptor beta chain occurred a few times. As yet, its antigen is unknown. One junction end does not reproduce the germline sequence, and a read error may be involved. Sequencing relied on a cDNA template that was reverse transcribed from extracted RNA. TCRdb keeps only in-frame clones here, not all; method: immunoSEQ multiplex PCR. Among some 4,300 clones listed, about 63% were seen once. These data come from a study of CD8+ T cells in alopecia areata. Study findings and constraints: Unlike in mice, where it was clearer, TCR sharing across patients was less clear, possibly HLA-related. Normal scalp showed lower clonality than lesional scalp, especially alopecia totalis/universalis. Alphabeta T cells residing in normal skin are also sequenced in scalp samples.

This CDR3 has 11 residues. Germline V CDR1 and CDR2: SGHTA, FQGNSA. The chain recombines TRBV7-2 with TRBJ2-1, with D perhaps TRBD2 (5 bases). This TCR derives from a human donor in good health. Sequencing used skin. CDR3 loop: CASSLAYEQFF. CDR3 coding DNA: TGTGCCAGCAGCCTAGCTTATGAGCAGTTCTTC.